These 14 T cell receptor beta chains share one sample of origin, sequenced in a study of cytomegalovirus exposure and HLA in healthy donors listed by TCRdb under 2017. Library creation used the immunoSEQ multiplex PCR assay. TCRdb took over this immuneACCESS table, retaining in-frame rearrangements with V and J assigned. Such tables are incomplete; in checked studies, under half of the missing clones stem from an unresolved V gene, and the remainder is unexplained. This sample is represented by 90,000 to 150,000 clones; approximately 90% of them were singletons. The ten biggest clones cover about 1.8% of the sample. The sequenced sample was PBMCs. The receptor source for this set is a man younger than 30 in good health and CMV-seronegative.

This chain uses TRBV11-2 with TRBJ2-7, with a tentative D call TRBD2 (5 bases). V lost 5 bases to trimming and J lost 3 bases, with 11 bases between them. The CDR3 is made up of 13 amino acids. Germline V gives CDR1 SGHAT, CDR2 FQNNGV. The CDR3 reads CASSEGIYYEQYF. The CDR3 region has the DNA TGTGCCAGCAGCGAGGGTATCTACTACGAGCAGTACTTC.

In this sample, this clone turned up once. The chain has TRBV4-3 and TRBJ1-2; 9 bases map to TRBD1. Trimming took 0 bases from V and 8 from J; bases not matched to a gene: 7. This CDR3 region has 15 residues. The V gene's germline CDR1 is LGHNA and CDR2 YSLEER. CDR3 in DNA: TGCGCCAGCAGCCAAGAGGGACAGGGATTAGGCGGCTACACCTTC. Translating it yields CASSQEGQGLGGYTF.

V is TRBV6-1 and J is TRBJ1-2; 7 bases are a match to TRBD1. The germline gives CDR1 MNHNS, CDR2 SASEGT. V lost 6 bases and J lost 6; bases outside the gene matches: 7. This CDR3 contains 13 residues. CDR3 in amino acids: CASRNDRVDGYTF. DNA for the CDR3: TGTGCCAGCAGGAATGACAGGGTTGATGGCTACACCTTC.

The CDR3 spells CASSYGGVSTEAFF. CDR3 nucleotides: TGTGCCAGCAGTTACGGCGGGGTTTCCACTGAAGCTTTCTTT. J is TRBJ1-1 and V is TRBV6-5; D unclear. Germline CDR1 and CDR2: MNHEY and SVGAGI. This CDR3 has 14 residues. The V and J ends lost 2 bases and 4 bases respectively, with 11 bases between them.

V and J are TRBV6-5 and TRBJ1-2; D is perhaps TRBD1 (5 bases). Germline CDR1 MNHEY, CDR2 SVGAGI. This CDR3 is 15 amino acids long. V gave up 0 bases and J gave up 6 bases, with 14 bases separating them. The CDR3 here is CASSYSNQGTDGYTF. The DNA for the CDR3 is TGTGCCAGCAGTTACTCAAACCAGGGTACGGATGGCTACACCTTC.

V and J are TRBV5-1 and TRBJ1-1; TRBD1 aligns across 7 bases. Germline CDR1 reads SGHRS; CDR2 reads YFSETQ. V shed 0 bases and J 9 bases; nucleotides not matched to a gene: 5. The CDR3 is made up of 13 amino acids. The CDR3 is CASSLGGGRQAFF. The CDR3 DNA follows: TGCGCCAGCAGCTTGGGAGGGGGCCGTCAAGCTTTCTTT.

V usage is TRBV19 and J usage is TRBJ1-3, with 8 bases that match TRBD1. Trimming cost V 3 bases and J 4 bases; bases outside gene matches: 5. The CDR3 totals 15 residues. Germline V gives CDR1 LNHDA, CDR2 SQIVND (reference sequence). The CDR3 spells CASSMTGEVGNTIYF. As DNA, the CDR3 is TGTGCCAGTAGTATGACAGGGGAAGTGGGAAACACCATATATTTT.

The chain employs TRBV4-3 and TRBJ1-4; no clear D. CDR3 size: 15 residues. V lost 4 bases to trimming and J lost 0 bases, with 9 bases between them. In germline, CDR1 is LGHNA, CDR2 YSLEER. The CDR3 bases are TGCGCCAGCAGCCCCCGCCGAGCAACTAATGAAAAACTGTTTTTT. Amino acid sequence: CASSPRRATNEKLFF.

The genes are TRBV28 and TRBJ1-1, with 8 bases aligning to TRBD1. Germline V gene sequence: CDR1 MDHEN, CDR2 SYDVKM. V trimming: 6 bases; J trimming: 5 bases; junction bases outside the gene matches: 17. The CDR3 extends over 17 amino acids. CDR3 sequence (DNA): TGTGCCAGCAGCCCTCCCCCTGGACAGGGAGGAAAAACTGAAGCTTTCTTT. Translated: CASSPPPGQGGKTEAFF.

This chain uses TRBV29-1 with TRBJ1-4, with D unresolved. The CDR3 contains 12 residues. The V gene lost 4 bases and the J gene lost 11 bases, with 14 bases spanning the gap. CDR1 is SQVTM and CDR2 is ANQGSEA in the germline V gene. CDR3 in amino acids: CSVALQAGKLFF. DNA for the CDR3: TGCAGCGTTGCGTTGCAGGCGGGGAAACTGTTTTTT.

This chain uses TRBV27 with TRBJ2-7, with TRBD2 as a possible D gene (6 bases). Trimming shortened V by 2 bases and J by 0 bases, and 14 bases separated the two germline ends. This CDR3 is built from 16 residues. Per the germline V gene, CDR1 is MNHEY and CDR2 is SMNVEV (reference sequence). CDR3 protein: CASSLIKRVGSYEQYF. CDR3 in DNA: TGTGCCAGCAGTTTAATCAAGCGGGTTGGCTCCTACGAGCAGTACTTC.

The chain links TRBV4-3 to TRBJ1-5, with 7 bases aligning to TRBD1. The CDR3 is 16 amino acids. The trim removed 0 bases at V and 4 bases at J, leaving 6 bases unmatched. Germline CDR1 is LGHNA and CDR2 is YSLEER. CDR3 loop: CASSQDLGQPNQPQHF. The DNA of the CDR3 is TGCGCCAGCAGCCAAGATTTGGGACAGCCTAATCAGCCCCAGCATTTT.

The chain couples TRBV10-1 to TRBJ2-1; 7 bases are shared with TRBD1. The V and J ends lost 5 bases and 3 bases, in that order; junction bases with no gene match: 7. The CDR3 loop spans 15 amino acids. The germline gives CDR1 WNHNN, CDR2 SYGVQD (reference sequence). In nucleotides, the CDR3 is TGCGCCAGCAGTAGGGACAGCGAAAGCTACAATGAGCAGTTCTTC. This sequence encodes CASSRDSESYNEQFF.

The chain joins TRBV4-1 to TRBJ2-1; D gene unclear. Germline V gene data show CDR1 as MGHRA and CDR2 as YSYEKL. V lost 0 bases, J lost 8 bases, and 14 bases lay in between. CDR3 size: 15 residues. In DNA, the CDR3 is TGCGCCAGCAGCCAAGAAAGAATGACAAGAGATGAGCAGTTCTTC. Translated: CASSQERMTRDEQFF.